Here is one T cell receptor (beta chain) with its context. The table lists this clone with many counts. Its antigen is not yet known. Qualities for individual bases were not recorded, and no much larger clone is one base off. Before undergoing thyroid surgery, none of the patients had been given any kind of treatment. The study retrospectively analysed patient clinical samples collected from about 2012 to 2018 using T-cell receptor beta sequencing. The data were taken from a study of metastatic and nonmetastatic thyroid tumors (dated by TCRdb to about 2020). Context from the whole study: The researchers compared repertoires between peripheral blood samples and tumor or nodule tissue samples from patients with malignant or benign thyroid disease.

V is cut by 0 bases and J by 4 bases, and the space between the germline ends is 0 bases. The CDR3 covers 10 residues, taking in both the cysteine and the phenylalanine. Only the CDR3 part of the read is kept: 30 bases, read in frame from the first base. CDR1 and CDR2 are drawn from the germline V gene (reference sequence): DFQATT, SNEGSKA. What the authors observed across the whole study: In both blood and tumor samples, malignant tumors were reported to have significantly higher TCR beta diversity than benign nodules.

Libraries were constructed by PCR. The run used an Illumina HiSeq 4000. High-throughput sequencing was used to profile the TCR beta-chain CDR3 region of each patient. From the authors' description of their analysis: The researchers built a classifier to tell apart papillary thyroid cancer patients with distant metastasis, based on CDR3 differences among clinicopathological groups. Repertoire diversity was assessed with the Shannon index, and tumor-blood repertoire similarity with the Morisita-Horn index. TCRdb took the public reads, trimmed them with fastp at Q25, ran MiXCR for clone calling and kept in-frame beta chains. These V and J calls are TCRdb output, not the study's own analysis. The sample contains approximately 41,000 clones, 25% to 30% of them found a single time. Of the sample, about 10% is held by the ten largest clones.

This sequence originates from a male donor with papillary thyroid cancer or a benign thyroid nodule (not recorded which). Some clones in this sample may be carry-over from other donors' samples. The chain is encoded by TRBV20-1 joined to TRBJ1-1; the D gene remains uncertain. The material sequenced was blood. CDR3 loop: CSARDTEAFF. The DNA sequence reads TGCAGTGCTAGAGACACTGAAGCTTTCTTT.